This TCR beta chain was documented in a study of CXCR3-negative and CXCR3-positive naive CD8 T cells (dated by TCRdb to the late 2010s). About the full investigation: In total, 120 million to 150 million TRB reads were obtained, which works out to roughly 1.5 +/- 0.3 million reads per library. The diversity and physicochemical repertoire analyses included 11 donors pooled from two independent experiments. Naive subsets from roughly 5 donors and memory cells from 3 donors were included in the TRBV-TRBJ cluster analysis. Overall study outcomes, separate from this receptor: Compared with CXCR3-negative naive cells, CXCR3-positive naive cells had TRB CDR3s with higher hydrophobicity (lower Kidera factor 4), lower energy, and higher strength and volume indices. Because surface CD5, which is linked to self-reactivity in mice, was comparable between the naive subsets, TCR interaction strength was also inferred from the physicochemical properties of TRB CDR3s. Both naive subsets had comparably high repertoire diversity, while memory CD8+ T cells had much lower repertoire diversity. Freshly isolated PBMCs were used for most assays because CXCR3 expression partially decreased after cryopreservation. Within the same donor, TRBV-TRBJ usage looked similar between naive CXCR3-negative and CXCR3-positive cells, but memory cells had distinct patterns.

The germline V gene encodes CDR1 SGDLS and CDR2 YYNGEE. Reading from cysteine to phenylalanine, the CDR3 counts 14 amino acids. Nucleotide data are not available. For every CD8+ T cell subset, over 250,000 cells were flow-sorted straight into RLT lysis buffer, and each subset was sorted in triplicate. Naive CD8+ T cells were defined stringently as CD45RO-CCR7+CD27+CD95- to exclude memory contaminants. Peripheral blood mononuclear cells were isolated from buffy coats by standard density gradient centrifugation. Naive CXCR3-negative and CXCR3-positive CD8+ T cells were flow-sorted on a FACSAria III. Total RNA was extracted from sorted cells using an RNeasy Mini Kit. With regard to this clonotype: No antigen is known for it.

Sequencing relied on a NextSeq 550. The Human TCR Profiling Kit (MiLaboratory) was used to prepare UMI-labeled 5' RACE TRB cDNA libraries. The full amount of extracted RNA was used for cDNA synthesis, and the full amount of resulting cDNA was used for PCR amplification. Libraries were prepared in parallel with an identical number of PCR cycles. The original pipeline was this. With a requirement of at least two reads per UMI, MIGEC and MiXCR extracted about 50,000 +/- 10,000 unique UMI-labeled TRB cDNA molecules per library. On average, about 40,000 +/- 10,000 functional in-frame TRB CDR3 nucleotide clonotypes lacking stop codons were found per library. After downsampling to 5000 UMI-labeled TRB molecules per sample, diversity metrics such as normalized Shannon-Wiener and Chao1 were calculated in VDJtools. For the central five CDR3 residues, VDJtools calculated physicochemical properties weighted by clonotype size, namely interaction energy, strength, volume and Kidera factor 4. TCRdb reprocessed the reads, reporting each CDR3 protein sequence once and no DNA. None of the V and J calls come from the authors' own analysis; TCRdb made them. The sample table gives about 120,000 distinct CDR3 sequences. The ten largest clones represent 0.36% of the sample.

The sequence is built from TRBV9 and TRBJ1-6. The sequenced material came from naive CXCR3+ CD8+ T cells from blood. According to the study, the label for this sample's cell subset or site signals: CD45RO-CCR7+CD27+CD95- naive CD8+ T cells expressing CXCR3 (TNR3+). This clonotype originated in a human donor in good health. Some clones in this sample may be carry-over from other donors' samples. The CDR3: CASSVADFNSPLHF.